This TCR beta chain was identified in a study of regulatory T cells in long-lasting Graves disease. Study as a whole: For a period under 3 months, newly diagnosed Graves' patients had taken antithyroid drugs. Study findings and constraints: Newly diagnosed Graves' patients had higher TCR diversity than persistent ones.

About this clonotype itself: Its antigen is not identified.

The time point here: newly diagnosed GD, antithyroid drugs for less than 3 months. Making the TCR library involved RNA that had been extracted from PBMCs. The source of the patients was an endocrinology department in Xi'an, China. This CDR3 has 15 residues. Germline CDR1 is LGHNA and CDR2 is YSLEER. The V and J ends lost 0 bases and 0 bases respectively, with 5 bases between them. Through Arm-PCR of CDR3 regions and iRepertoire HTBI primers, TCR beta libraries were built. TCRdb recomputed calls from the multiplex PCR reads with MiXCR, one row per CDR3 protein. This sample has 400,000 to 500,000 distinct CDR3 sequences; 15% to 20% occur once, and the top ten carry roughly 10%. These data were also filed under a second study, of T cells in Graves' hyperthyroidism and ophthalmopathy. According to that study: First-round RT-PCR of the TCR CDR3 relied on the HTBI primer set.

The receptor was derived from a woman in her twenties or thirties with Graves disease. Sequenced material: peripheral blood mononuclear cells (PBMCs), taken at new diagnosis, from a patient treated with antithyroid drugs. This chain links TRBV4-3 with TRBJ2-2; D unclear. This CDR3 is CASSQEATNTGELFF. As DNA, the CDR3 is TGCGCCAGCAGCCAAGAAGCGACGAACACCGGGGAGCTGTTTTTT.